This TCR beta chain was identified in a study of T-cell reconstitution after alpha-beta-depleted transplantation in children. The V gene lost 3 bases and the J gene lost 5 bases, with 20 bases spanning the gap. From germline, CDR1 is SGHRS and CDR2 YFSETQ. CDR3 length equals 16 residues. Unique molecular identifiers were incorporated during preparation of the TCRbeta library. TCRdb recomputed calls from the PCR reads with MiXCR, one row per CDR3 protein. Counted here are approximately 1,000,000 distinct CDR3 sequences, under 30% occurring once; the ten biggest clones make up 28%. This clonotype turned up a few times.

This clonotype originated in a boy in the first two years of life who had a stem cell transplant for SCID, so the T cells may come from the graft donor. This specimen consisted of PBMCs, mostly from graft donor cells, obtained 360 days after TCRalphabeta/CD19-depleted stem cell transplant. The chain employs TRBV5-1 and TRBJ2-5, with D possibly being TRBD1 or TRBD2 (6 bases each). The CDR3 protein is CASSWRGIQGRETQYF. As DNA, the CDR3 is TGCGCCAGCAGCTGGAGGGGCATACAGGGTCGCGAGACCCAGTACTTC. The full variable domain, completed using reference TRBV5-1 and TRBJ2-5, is KAGVTQTPRYLIKTRGQQVTLSCSPISGHRSVSWYQQTPGQGLQFLFEYFSETQRNKGNFPGRFSGRQFSNSRSEMNVSTLELGDSALYLCASSWRGIQGRETQYFGPGTRLLVL.